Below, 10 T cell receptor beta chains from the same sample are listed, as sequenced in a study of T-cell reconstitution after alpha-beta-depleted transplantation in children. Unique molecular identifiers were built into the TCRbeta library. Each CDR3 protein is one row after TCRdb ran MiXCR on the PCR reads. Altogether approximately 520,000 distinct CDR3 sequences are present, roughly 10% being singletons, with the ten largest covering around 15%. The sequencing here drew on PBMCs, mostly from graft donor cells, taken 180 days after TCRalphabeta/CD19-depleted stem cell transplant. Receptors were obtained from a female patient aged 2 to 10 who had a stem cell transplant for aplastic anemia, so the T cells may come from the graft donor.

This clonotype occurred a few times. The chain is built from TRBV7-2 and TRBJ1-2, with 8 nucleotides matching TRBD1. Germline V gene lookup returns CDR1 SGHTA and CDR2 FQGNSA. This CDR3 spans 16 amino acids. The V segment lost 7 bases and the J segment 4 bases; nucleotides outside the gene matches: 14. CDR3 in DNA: TGTGCCAGCACCCTTAGCGGGACAGGATCTCCCTATGGCTACACCTTC. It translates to CASTLSGTGSPYGYTF.

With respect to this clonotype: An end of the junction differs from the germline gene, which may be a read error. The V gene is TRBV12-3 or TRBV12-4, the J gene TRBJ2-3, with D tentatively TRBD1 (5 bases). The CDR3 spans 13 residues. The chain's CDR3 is CASLKSSTGTQYF. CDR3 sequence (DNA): TGTGCCAGCCTGAAGTCGAGCACAGGTACGCAGTATTTT.

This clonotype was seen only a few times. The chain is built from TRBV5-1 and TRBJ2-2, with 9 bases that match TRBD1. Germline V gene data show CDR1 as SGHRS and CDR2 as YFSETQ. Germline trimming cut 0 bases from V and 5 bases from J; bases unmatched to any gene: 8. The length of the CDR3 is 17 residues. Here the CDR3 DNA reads TGCGCCAGCAGCTTGGCCCGGGACAGGGAGTTTACCGGGGAGCTGTTTTTT. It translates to CASSLARDREFTGELFF.

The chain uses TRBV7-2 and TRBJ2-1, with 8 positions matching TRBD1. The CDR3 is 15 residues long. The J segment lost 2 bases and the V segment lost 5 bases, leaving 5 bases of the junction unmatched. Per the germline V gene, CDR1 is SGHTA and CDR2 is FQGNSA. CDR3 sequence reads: CASSTGTGTYNEQFF. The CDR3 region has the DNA TGTGCCAGCAGCACAGGGACAGGCACCTACAATGAGCAGTTCTTC. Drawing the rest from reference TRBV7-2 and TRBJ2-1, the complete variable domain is GAGVSQSPSNKVTEKGKDVELRCDPISGHTALYWYRQSLGQGLEFLIYFQGNSAPDKSGLPSDRFSAERTGGSVSTLTIQRTQQEDSAVYLCASSTGTGTYNEQFFGPGTRLTVL.

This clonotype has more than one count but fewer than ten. The DNA for the CDR3 is TGCGCCAGCAGCCCCGGACTCCTCTACGAGCAGTACTTC. This sequence encodes CASSPGLLYEQYF. J is TRBJ2-7 and V is TRBV5-1; D is perhaps TRBD2 (5 bases). Trimming cost V 4 bases and J 3 bases, with 11 bases left between them. The germline CDR1 and CDR2 sequences are SGHRS and YFSETQ. The CDR3 runs 13 residues.

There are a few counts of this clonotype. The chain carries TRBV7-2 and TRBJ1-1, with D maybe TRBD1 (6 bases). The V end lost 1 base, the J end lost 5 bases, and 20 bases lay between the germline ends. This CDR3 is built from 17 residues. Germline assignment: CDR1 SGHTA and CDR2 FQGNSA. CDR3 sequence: CASSLVWRRGGGTEAFF. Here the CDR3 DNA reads TGTGCCAGCAGCTTAGTTTGGCGGAGGGGGGGAGGGACTGAAGCTTTCTTT.

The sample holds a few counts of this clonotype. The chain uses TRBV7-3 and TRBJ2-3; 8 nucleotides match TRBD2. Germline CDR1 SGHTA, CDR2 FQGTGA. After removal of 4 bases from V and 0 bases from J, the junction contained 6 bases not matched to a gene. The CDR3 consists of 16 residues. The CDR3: CASSSFSGTSTDTQYF. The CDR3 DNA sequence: TGTGCCAGCAGCTCCTTTAGCGGGACTAGCACAGATACGCAGTATTTT.

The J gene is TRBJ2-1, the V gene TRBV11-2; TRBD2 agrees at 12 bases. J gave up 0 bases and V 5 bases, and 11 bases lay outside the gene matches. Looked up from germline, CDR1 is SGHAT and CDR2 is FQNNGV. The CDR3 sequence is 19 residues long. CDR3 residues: CASSRYLQTSGSSYNEQFF. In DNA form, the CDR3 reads TGTGCCAGCAGCCGTTACCTTCAGACTAGCGGGAGCTCCTACAATGAGCAGTTCTTC.

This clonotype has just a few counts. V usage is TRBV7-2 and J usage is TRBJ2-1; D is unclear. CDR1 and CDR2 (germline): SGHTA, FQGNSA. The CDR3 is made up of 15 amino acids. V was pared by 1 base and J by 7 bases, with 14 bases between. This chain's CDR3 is CASSLGSRVGNEQFF. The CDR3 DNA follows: TGTGCCAGCAGCTTAGGGAGTAGGGTCGGGAATGAGCAGTTCTTC.

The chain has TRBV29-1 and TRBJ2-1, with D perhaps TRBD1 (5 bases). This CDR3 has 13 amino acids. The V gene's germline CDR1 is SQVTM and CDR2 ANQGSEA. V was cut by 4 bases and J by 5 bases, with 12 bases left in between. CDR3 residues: CSVGGRVNNEQFF. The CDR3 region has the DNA TGCAGCGTTGGGGGCCGGGTTAACAATGAGCAGTTCTTC.